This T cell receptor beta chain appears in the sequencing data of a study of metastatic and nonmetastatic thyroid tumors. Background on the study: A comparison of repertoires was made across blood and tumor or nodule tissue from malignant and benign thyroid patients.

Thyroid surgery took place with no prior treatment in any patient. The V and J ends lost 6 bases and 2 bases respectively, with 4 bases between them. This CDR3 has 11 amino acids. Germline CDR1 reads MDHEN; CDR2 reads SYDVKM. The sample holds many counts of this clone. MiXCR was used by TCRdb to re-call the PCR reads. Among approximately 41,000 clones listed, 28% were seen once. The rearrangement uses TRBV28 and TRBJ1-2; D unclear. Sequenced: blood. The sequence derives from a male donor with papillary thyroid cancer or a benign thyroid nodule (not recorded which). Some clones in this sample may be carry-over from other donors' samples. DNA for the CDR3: TGTGCCAGCAGCCAAAACTATGGCTACACCTTC. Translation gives CASSQNYGYTF.